The T cell receptor beta chain under discussion was sequenced for a study of OX40 agonist ivuxolimab in advanced cancers. Turning to the study itself: The group had a mean age of about 64 years, ranged from about 20 to 80, and was 82.7% male. Study-wide points: Low clonal expansion, among the lowest seen, marked partial responders at 0.1-3.0 mg/kg.

Turning to this clone: Its antigen is still unknown.

Data came from immunoSEQ multiplex PCR; TCRdb stores just in-frame clones and leaves some out. Of about 67,000 clones listed, 70% to 90% were seen once; the top ten hold 2% to 2.5%. The ends lost 3 bases at V and 5 bases at J; junction bases unmatched: 5. CDR3 length equals 14 residues. Germline loops: CDR1 SGHNT, CDR2 YYREEE (reference sequence). Sample: CD4+ or CD8+ T cells sorted from blood, taken in a trial of the OX40 agonist ivuxolimab. The clonotype originates from an adult with an advanced solid tumor such as melanoma, head and neck, liver or kidney cancer. The genes are TRBV5-4 and TRBJ2-1; 7 nucleotides match TRBD2. CDR3 residues: CASSYRDYNNEQFF. CDR3 DNA sequence: TGTGCCAGCAGCTACCGGGACTATAACAATGAGCAGTTCTTC.